The next 21 T cell receptor beta chains were all read from a single sample in a study of T cell responses to AZD1222 COVID-19 vaccine. Sequenced by immunoSEQ multiplex PCR; TCRdb stores in-frame clones only, minus some. Here the sample spans 150,000 to 200,000 clones, just under 90% being singletons. Sequencing used peripheral blood, obtained on day 0 of AZD1222 vaccination. The receptor set was obtained from an adult in good health.

The chain recombines TRBV19 with TRBJ1-5; D possibly corresponds to TRBD1 (6 bases). The germline V gene encodes CDR1 LNHDA and CDR2 SQIVND (reference sequence). V dropped 7 bases and J dropped 5 bases, with 18 bases sitting between them. This CDR3 is built from 15 residues. CDR3 amino acids: CASTAEGVGYQPQHF. Here the CDR3 DNA reads TGTGCCAGTACCGCGGAGGGGGTTGGCTATCAGCCCCAGCATTTT.

The CDR3 loop is CATSDLPTGHTYEQYF. As DNA, the CDR3 is TGTGCCACCAGTGATTTGCCCACGGGCCACACCTACGAGCAGTACTTC. The rearrangement uses TRBV24-1 and TRBJ2-7; the D is unclear. The CDR3 spans 16 residues. Germline V gives CDR1 KGHDR, CDR2 SFDVKD. V shed 0 bases and J shed 2 bases, with 13 bases lying between them.

V usage is TRBV2 and J usage is TRBJ1-2, with 8 nucleotides matching TRBD1. Trimming at V came to 4 bases and at J to 7 bases, leaving 11 bases not matched to a gene. CDR1 SNHLY and CDR2 FYNNEI come from the germline V gene. This CDR3 contains 15 residues. CDR3 DNA sequence: TGTGCCAGCAGTGTAGAAGACAGGGGAGGTGGTGGCTACACCTTC. Its translation: CASSVEDRGGGGYTF. Full variable domain (outside the CDR3, taken from reference TRBV2 and TRBJ1-2): EPEVTQTPSHQVTQMGQEVILRCVPISNHLYFYWYRQILGQKVEFLVSFYNNEISEKSEIFDDQFSVERPDGSNFTLKIRSTKLEDSAMYFCASSVEDRGGGGYTFGSGTRLTVV.

This clone occurred a few times. V usage is TRBV5-1 and J usage is TRBJ1-4, with 9 bases lining up with TRBD1. The CDR3 covers 19 residues. Unmatched junction bases numbered 19, after V lost 4 bases and J lost 6 bases. Per germline, CDR1 SGHRS and CDR2 YFSETQ. CDR3 nucleotides: TGCGCCAGCAGCAAGGGACAGGGTCTAAGCTTAATAGGGGATGAAAAACTGTTTTTT. Translation gives CASSKGQGLSLIGDEKLFF.

The chain links TRBV3-1 (or the pseudogene TRBV3-2) to TRBJ2-1; 8 bases are a match to TRBD2. The germline CDR1 and CDR2 sequences are LGHDT and YNNKEL (reference sequence). This CDR3 is built from 15 residues. With 6 bases clipped from V and 4 bases from J, the junction kept 8 bases outside the gene matches. The CDR3 sequence is CASRLAGGPYNEQFF. CDR3 DNA sequence: TGTGCCAGCAGGCTTGCGGGGGGCCCATACAATGAGCAGTTCTTC.

This clone has just one count. J is TRBJ2-1 and V is TRBV5-1; 14 bases fit TRBD2. Germline V gives CDR1 SGHRS, CDR2 YFSETQ. This CDR3 has 17 amino acids. The ends lost 0 bases at V and 9 bases at J; junction bases unmatched: 8. CDR3 in amino acids: CASSLVGGTSGSAEQFF. In DNA, the CDR3 is TGCGCCAGCAGCTTGGTTGGTGGGACTAGCGGGAGTGCTGAGCAGTTCTTC.

The CDR3 DNA follows: TGCGCCAGCAGCTTGACGGGGGGGTTTGTAGAGACCCAGTACTTC. Its protein product is CASSLTGGFVETQYF. The chain employs TRBV5-1 and TRBJ2-5; TRBD2 matches at 8 bases. Germline V lookup: CDR1 SGHRS, CDR2 YFSETQ. CDR3 size: 15 residues. With 1 base clipped from V and 4 bases from J, the junction kept 6 bases outside the gene matches.

This chain connects TRBV7-6 to TRBJ2-2, with 11 bases fitting TRBD1. Losses at the gene ends were 7 bases for V and 4 bases for J; bases not matched to a gene: 5. CDR3 length: 15 amino acids. The V gene's germline CDR1 is SGHVS and CDR2 FNYEAQ. This CDR3 is CASTPGTGGTGELFF. For the CDR3, the DNA is TGTGCCAGCACTCCTGGGACAGGGGGCACCGGGGAGCTGTTTTTT.

The rearrangement joins TRBV5-5 to TRBJ1-3; no clear D gene. This CDR3 comprises 16 residues. Germline CDR1 is SGHKS and CDR2 is YYEKEE (reference sequence). The V and J ends lost 0 bases and 0 bases respectively, with 10 bases between them. The CDR3 is CASSLAGISSGNTIYF. CDR3 bases: TGTGCCAGCAGCTTGGCCGGCATTTCCTCTGGAAACACCATATATTTT.

The gene calls are TRBV2 and TRBJ2-7, with 8 bases identical to TRBD1. This CDR3 has 14 amino acids. Germline loops: CDR1 SNHLY, CDR2 FYNNEI. V lost 9 bases, J lost 4 bases, and 11 bases stayed unmatched. CDR3 DNA sequence: TGTGCCAGGGAGATTGGGACAGGACCTTACGAGCAGTACTTC. Its translation: CAREIGTGPYEQYF.

This clone was seen once. V usage is TRBV28 and J usage is TRBJ2-7; D is unclear. V was pared by 5 bases and J by 3 bases, with 20 bases between. This CDR3 has 16 residues. CDR1 and CDR2 from the germline V gene are MDHEN and SYDVKM. DNA of the CDR3: TGTGCCAGCAGTCCGGATCAGAGCTCCTCGGGCTACGAGCAGTACTTC. Translated, it gives CASSPDQSSSGYEQYF.

This clone was seen once. V usage is TRBV6-1 and J usage is TRBJ2-1, with D possibly being TRBD1 or TRBD2 (5 bases each). In germline, CDR1 is MNHNS, CDR2 SASEGT. This CDR3 has 16 residues. With 3 bases removed from V and 6 bases from J, the gap between germline ends came to 18 bases. The CDR3 is CASSDAAGKGTNEQFF. CDR3 nucleotide sequence: TGTGCCAGCAGTGACGCGGCAGGGAAGGGGACCAATGAGCAGTTCTTC.

The V and J genes are TRBV6-6 and TRBJ2-5, with 12 nucleotides matching TRBD2. Germline V gives CDR1 MNHNY, CDR2 SVGAGI (reference sequence). There are 16 residues in the CDR3. Unmatched junction bases numbered 7, after V lost 7 bases and J lost 1 base. The CDR3 DNA sequence: TGTGCCAGCATTGAGACTAGCGGGGGCACCCAAGAGACCCAGTACTTC. It yields the protein CASIETSGGTQETQYF.

The chain carries TRBV7-2 and TRBJ2-3; D gene ambiguous. V was pared by 4 bases and J by 0 bases, with 11 bases between. Germline V gives CDR1 SGHTA, CDR2 FQGNSA. This CDR3 spans 15 amino acids. CDR3 region: CASSSKRPSTDTQYF. In nucleotides, the CDR3 is TGTGCCAGCAGCTCGAAGCGCCCTAGCACAGATACGCAGTATTTT.

The V call is TRBV4-3, the J call TRBJ1-2; 7 nucleotides match TRBD1. Germline values: CDR1 LGHNA, CDR2 YSLEER. The CDR3 loop spans 14 amino acids. J gave up 4 bases and V 3 bases, and 5 bases lay outside the gene matches. The CDR3 sequence is CASSQTGDSYGYTF. DNA of the CDR3: TGCGCCAGCAGCCAGACTGGGGACAGCTATGGCTACACCTTC.

The chain is built from TRBV24-1 and TRBJ1-2; 9 nucleotides line up with TRBD1. CDR1 and CDR2 (germline): KGHDR, SFDVKD. The CDR3 length is 17 residues. V lost 3 bases, J lost 6 bases, and 13 bases stayed unmatched. The CDR3 nucleotides are TGTGCCACCAGTGATGCCGGGACAGGGTGGGTCGCAAATGGCTACACCTTC. This gives the protein CATSDAGTGWVANGYTF.

The chain recombines TRBV28 with TRBJ1-1, with D unresolved. CDR1 MDHEN and CDR2 SYDVKM come from the germline V gene. V shed 8 bases and J shed 1 base, with 5 bases lying between them. The CDR3 spans 11 residues. Written as DNA, the CDR3 is TGTGCCAGCGGGAGGAACACTGAAGCTTTCTTT. This translates into CASGRNTEAFF.

The chain has TRBV28 and TRBJ2-7, with 8 bases aligning to TRBD1. The V gene's germline CDR1 is MDHEN and CDR2 SYDVKM. The CDR3 covers 15 residues. Trimming at V came to 6 bases and at J to 2 bases, leaving 9 bases not matched to a gene. For the CDR3, the DNA is TGTGCCAGCAGGACAGCCGGGACAGGCCCCTACGAGCAGTACTTC. Residues: CASRTAGTGPYEQYF.

This clone was observed a single time. The chain carries TRBV6-5 and TRBJ2-3; a possible D gene is TRBD1 (6 bases). V lost 6 bases, J lost 4 bases, and 8 bases lay in between. In germline, CDR1 is MNHEY, CDR2 SVGAGI. The CDR3 runs to 12 residues. The CDR3, as DNA: TGTGCCAGCAGCACAGGGCCAGATACGCAGTATTTT. This sequence encodes CASSTGPDTQYF.

The V call is TRBV18, the J call TRBJ2-3; D not certain. CDR3 length equals 13 residues. The germline V and J ends were trimmed by 0 bases and 4 bases, with 5 bases remaining between them. CDR1 is KGHSH and CDR2 is LQKENI in the germline V gene. The CDR3 region has the DNA TGTGCCAGCTCACCACCCTCGGCAGATACGCAGTATTTT. Translation gives CASSPPSADTQYF.

This clone was recorded once. This chain uses TRBV13 with TRBJ1-2, with D unclear. The germline gives CDR1 PRHDT, CDR2 FYEKMQ (reference sequence). Trimming took off 1 base at V and 0 bases at J, with 3 bases between the two ends. The CDR3 runs to 13 residues. CDR3 DNA sequence: TGTGCCAGCAGCTTAGCCGCTAACTATGGCTACACCTTC. Its protein product is CASSLAANYGYTF.